This TCR beta chain was recorded in a study of response to subunit inactivated influenza vaccine (dated by TCRdb to 2016 to 2018). Looking at the study overall: To follow how T cells responded to a trivalent subunit inactivated influenza vaccine, the researchers relied on deep quantitative profiling of the T cell receptor repertoire. What the research found in general, with its limitations: It was suggested by the authors that each seasonal influenza vaccination may recruit only a limited number of new T cells.

Trimming removed 5 bases from V and 4 bases from J; the gene matches leave 16 bases unexplained. The cysteine opens and the phenylalanine closes a CDR3 of 18 amino acids. The read is trimmed to its CDR3 DNA, 54 bases read in frame from base 1. Taken from the germline V gene, the CDR1 and CDR2 loops are SGHAT and FQNNGV. This clonotype has ten or more counts. The specificity of this receptor is unknown. There are no base qualities to consult, and no much larger clone falls within one base. Libraries came from RT-PCR. The sequencer was an Illumina HiSeq 2500. TCRdb took the public reads, trimmed them with fastp at Q25, ran MiXCR for clone calling and kept in-frame beta chains. Identical CDR3 proteins give one entry, which carries the most common genes and DNA. Counted in this sample were some 540,000 distinct CDR3 sequences; around 21% of them appeared once. The top ten constitute 2.5% to 3% of the sample.

This same sample was also taken into another study, of T cells expressing NK-cell markers. The other study reports the following: TCR beta cDNA libraries were made by 5'RACE template switching that added a universal primer site and unique molecular identifiers. In sorted CD3+CD56+NKG2C+, CD3+CD56+NKG2C- and CD3+CD56-NKG2C+ T-cell subsets from 8 or 9 donors, TCR beta-chain repertoires were profiled. Among the eight sequenced donors, only one was HCMV-seronegative, while the other seven were HCMV-seropositive. To restrict sorting to alphabetaTCR-expressing T cells, an anti-gammadeltaTCR antibody was added in several experiments. In more than 5 donors, the dominant CD3+CD56+NKG2C+ clonotypes were found to rank among the top 10 CD8+ clonotypes and to make up about 1.0-7.0% of CD8+ T cells. Those dominant clonotypes were again the most abundant among CD3+CD56-NKG2C+ cells in a handful of donors, at 28.3-60.1%. Whether the expanded NKG2C-expressing T cell clones were specific for HCMV antigens was left unclear. Randomly selected healthy volunteers, three men and five women, were used as the eight sequenced donors. To determine HCMV serostatus, a commercial ELISA kit was used to detect HCMV-specific IgG in serum. Ficoll density gradient centrifugation was used to isolate peripheral blood mononuclear cells from blood. CD4+ and CD8+ T cells were isolated from PBMC by magnetic immunoseparation with Miltenyi isolation kits. Priming for cDNA synthesis came from the TCR beta constant segment, and two successive PCR amplification steps followed. The libraries were sequenced on Illumina HiSeq 2000/2500, MiSeq or NextSeq, producing 2 x 150 bp reads. Reads were demultiplexed and grouped by UMI with MIGEC, and clonotypes were assembled and quantified with MiTCR. To exclude erroneous sequences, only TCR cDNA sequences supported by at least two reads were retained. Downstream repertoire analysis used the tcR package, and clonotypes were matched across fractions by CDR3 nucleotide sequence plus V segment. VDJmatch was used to annotate antigen specificity against VDJdb, with one amino acid substitution in CDR3 allowed.

This receptor was identified in a man aged 45 to 65 who received an inactivated influenza vaccine. Donor details come from another sample of the same person, matched by shared clones. The rearrangement combines TRBV11-2 with TRBJ2-3; 9 central bases correspond to TRBD1. This specimen consisted of CD4+ T cells sorted from PBMCs, obtained about 13 days after vaccination. CDR3 region: CASSPAPYRGRGPDTQYF. The nucleotide sequence is TGTGCCAGCAGCCCGGCCCCATACAGGGGGCGGGGGCCAGATACGCAGTATTTT.